Here is one TCR beta chain with its context. The antigen is not known. V lost 6 bases to trimming and J lost 3 bases, with 9 bases between them. The CDR3 contains 13 residues. Sample treatment: roughly 11-day PBMC culture with coronavirus spike peptide pools or control peptides (ViraFEST assay). The data belong to a study of vaccination and CD4 T cells after COVID-19. Turning to the study itself: Convalescent donors: six male, four female; seven Caucasian, two Asian, one multiracial, two Hispanic. Post-COVID draws came a median roughly 97 days after diagnosis (range 35 to 161).

At the Johns Hopkins FTIC core, DNA taken from cultured CD4+ T cells was sequenced by way of the Oncomine TCR Beta short-read assay. From the PCR reads, TCRdb called clonotypes with MiXCR, one entry per CDR3 protein. The sample consists of approximately 18,000 distinct CDR3 sequences, 45% to 50% of them appearing once. Sequenced input: CD4+ T cells from blood, cultured in vitro. This receptor was identified in a human donor who had recovered from COVID-19. The V call is TRBV12-3 or TRBV12-4, the J call TRBJ1-3; D may be TRBD1 (5 bases). In DNA, the CDR3 is TGTGCCAGCAGACGGGGCGATGGAAACACCATATATTTT. Translation: CASRRGDGNTIYF.